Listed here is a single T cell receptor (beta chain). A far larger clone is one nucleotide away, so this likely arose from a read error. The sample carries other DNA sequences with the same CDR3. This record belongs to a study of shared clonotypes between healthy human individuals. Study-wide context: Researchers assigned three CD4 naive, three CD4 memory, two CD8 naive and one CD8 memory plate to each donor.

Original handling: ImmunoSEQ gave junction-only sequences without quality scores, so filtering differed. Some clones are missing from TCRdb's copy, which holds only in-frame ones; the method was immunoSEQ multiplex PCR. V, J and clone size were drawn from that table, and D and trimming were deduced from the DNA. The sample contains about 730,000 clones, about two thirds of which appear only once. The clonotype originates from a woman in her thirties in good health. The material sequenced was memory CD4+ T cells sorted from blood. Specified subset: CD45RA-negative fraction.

The CDR3 loop is CASSLDYNEQFF. The CDR3 bases are TGTGCCAGCAGCTTAGACTACAATGAGCAGTTCTTC. The chain couples TRBV7-2 to TRBJ2-1; D unclear. Germline V gives CDR1 SGHTA, CDR2 FQGNSA. There are 12 residues in the CDR3. V was pared by 1 base and J by 3 bases, with 1 base between.